This entry features one T cell receptor (beta chain) sequence. The sample originates from a study of blood T cell repertoires in COVID-19. Study at large: Samples representing acute and convalescent COVID-19 were sourced from the United States, Italy and Spain.

Produced via immunoSEQ multiplex PCR; TCRdb's table is partial and in-frame only. The sample lists 150,000 to 200,000 clones, 82% occurring once. The CDR3 has 17 amino acids. The V and J ends lost 2 bases and 8 bases, in that order; junction bases with no gene match: 11. The germline V gene encodes CDR1 SGHDN and CDR2 FVKESK. Material for sequencing was PBMCs or T cells enriched from blood (not recorded which). The TCR originated in a man aged 45-65 years who had recovered from COVID-19. The chain couples TRBV14 to TRBJ1-4; TRBD1 matches 10 bases. In DNA form, the CDR3 reads TGTGCCAGCAGCCAACACGGGACGGGGACAGGGGACGAAAAACTGTTTTTT. Translation: CASSQHGTGTGDEKLFF.